This TCR beta chain is drawn from a study of cytomegalovirus exposure and HLA in healthy donors. Study-wide results and limits: In a later analysis, at a false discovery rate of 0.05, over 15,000 TCR beta sequences were associated with HLA alleles.

Comments on this clone: What it binds is unknown.

The length of the CDR3 is 11 residues. With 4 bases clipped from V and 7 bases from J, the junction kept 1 base outside the gene matches. Germline CDR1 DFQATT, CDR2 SNEGSKA (reference sequence). Vbeta (60) and Jbeta (13) primers were used in the PCR. Some clones are missing from TCRdb's copy, which holds only in-frame ones; the method was immunoSEQ multiplex PCR. The sample lists some 76,000 clones; more than 55% were seen once. The source is a man in his sixties in good health and CMV-seropositive. Sequenced material: PBMCs. The rearrangement joins TRBV20-1 to TRBJ1-5; 7 nucleotides line up with TRBD1. The CDR3 is CSAKGGQPQHF. The CDR3 region has the DNA TGCAGTGCTAAAGGGGGCCAGCCCCAGCATTTT.